Presented here are 23 T cell receptor beta chains from one specimen sequenced in a study of T cell responses to AZD1222 COVID-19 vaccine. TCRdb keeps only in-frame clones here, not all; method: immunoSEQ multiplex PCR. The sample records over 120,000 clones, 92% being singletons. Specimen: peripheral blood, collected 28 days after the second AZD1222 dose. The receptors shown here come from an adult who received the AZD1222 COVID-19 vaccine.

Here the CDR3 reads CASSLGTVNTIYF. The DNA of the CDR3 is TGCGCCAGCAGCTTGGGGACAGTAAACACCATATATTTT. This chain joins TRBV5-1 and TRBJ1-3; D perhaps matches TRBD1 (6 bases). CDR1 and CDR2 (germline): SGHRS, YFSETQ. The CDR3 extends over 13 amino acids. Trimming removed 0 bases at V and 6 bases at J, with 7 bases between.

V usage is TRBV28 and J usage is TRBJ2-7; TRBD1 agrees at 11 bases. Germline CDR1 reads MDHEN; CDR2 reads SYDVKM. The CDR3 runs to 15 residues. The V gene end was trimmed by 5 bases and the J gene end by 0 bases; junction bases not matched to a gene: 3. CDR3 region: CASSAGTGGSYEQYF. CDR3 in DNA: TGTGCCAGCAGTGCAGGGACAGGGGGCTCCTACGAGCAGTACTTC. Drawing the rest from reference TRBV28 and TRBJ2-7, the complete variable domain is DVKVTQSSRYLVKRTGEKVFLECVQDMDHENMFWYRQDPGLGLRLIYFSYDVKMKEKGDIPEGYSVSREKKERFSLILESASTNQTSMYLCASSAGTGGSYEQYFGPGTRLTVT.

This chain joins TRBV15 and TRBJ2-5; D perhaps matches TRBD1 (5 bases). CDR1 and CDR2 (germline): LNHNV, YYDKDF (reference sequence). The V and J ends lost 0 bases and 2 bases respectively, with 10 bases between them. The CDR3 consists of 15 residues. The CDR3 nucleotides are TGTGCCACCAGCAGAGAAAGTAGACAGCAAGAGACCCAGTACTTC. Residues: CATSRESRQQETQYF.

This chain joins TRBV19 and TRBJ2-1; 12 bases are a match to TRBD2. V gave up 0 bases and J gave up 4 bases; unmatched junction bases: 7. Germline V gene lookup returns CDR1 LNHDA and CDR2 SQIVND (reference sequence). This CDR3 spans 18 amino acids. The CDR3 region has the DNA TGTGCCAGTAGTATAGACCGCGGACTAGCGGGAAGGTACAATGAGCAGTTCTTC. Protein sequence: CASSIDRGLAGRYNEQFF.

The chain recombines TRBV5-1 with TRBJ2-1; D unclear. The CDR3 spans 15 residues. Trimming stripped 5 bases from V and 12 bases from J, with 24 bases between. Germline V gene lookup returns CDR1 SGHRS and CDR2 YFSETQ. The CDR3 DNA sequence: TGCGCCAGCAGTGAGACGGACGTGACAATGAGTGGGCAGTTCTTC. It translates to CASSETDVTMSGQFF. Full variable domain (outside the CDR3, taken from reference TRBV5-1 and TRBJ2-1): KAGVTQTPRYLIKTRGQQVTLSCSPISGHRSVSWYQQTPGQGLQFLFEYFSETQRNKGNFPGRFSGRQFSNSRSEMNVSTLELGDSALYLCASSETDVTMSGQFFGPGTRLTVL.

The V and J genes are TRBV6-5 and TRBJ2-7; D remains unclear. There are 13 residues in the CDR3. The V and J ends lost 6 bases and 5 bases respectively, with 14 bases between them. Germline V lookup: CDR1 MNHEY, CDR2 SVGAGI. CDR3: CASRPPWADEQYF. In DNA form, the CDR3 reads TGTGCCAGCAGACCCCCTTGGGCGGACGAGCAGTACTTC.

This sequence joins TRBV14 and TRBJ2-2, with TRBD2 matching 13 bases. This CDR3 has 17 amino acids. From germline, CDR1 is SGHDN and CDR2 FVKESK. Trimming took 4 bases from V and 6 from J; bases not matched to a gene: 8. CDR3 loop: CASSLGLAGVGPGELFF. As DNA, the CDR3 is TGTGCCAGCAGCCTAGGACTAGCGGGAGTAGGCCCCGGGGAGCTGTTTTTT. Together with reference TRBV14 and TRBJ2-2, the CDR3 gives the full variable domain: EAGVTQFPSHSVIEKGQTVTLRCDPISGHDNLYWYRRVMGKEIKFLLHFVKESKQDESGMPNNRFLAERTGGTYSTLKVQPAELEDSGVYFCASSLGLAGVGPGELFFGEGSRLTVL.

V usage is TRBV11-2 and J usage is TRBJ1-1, with 9 nucleotides matching TRBD1. This CDR3 contains 18 residues. Germline lookup yields CDR1 SGHAT and CDR2 FQNNGV. Trimming at V came to 5 bases and at J to 6 bases, leaving 19 bases not matched to a gene. The CDR3 region has the DNA TGTGCCAGCAGCCCTGGGGACAGGGCCTGGCAGCGGGGCTCTGAAGCTTTCTTT. Translated, it gives CASSPGDRAWQRGSEAFF.

This chain links TRBV28 with TRBJ1-1; D might be TRBD1 (5 bases). The CDR3 is 13 residues long. V shed 7 bases and J shed 4 bases, with 13 bases lying between them. Germline V lookup: CDR1 MDHEN, CDR2 SYDVKM. CDR3 sequence: CASIGAGGTEAFF. Here the CDR3 DNA reads TGTGCCAGCATTGGGGCGGGGGGCACTGAAGCTTTCTTT.

This chain uses TRBV6-4 with TRBJ1-2, with D uncertain. Germline loops: CDR1 MRHNA, CDR2 SNTAGT. Trimming stripped 5 bases from V and 7 bases from J, with 14 bases between. CDR3 length equals 13 residues. Here the CDR3 DNA reads TGTGCCAGCAGTCCATTACCTACGGGTGGCTACACCTTC. It encodes CASSPLPTGGYTF.

The rearrangement joins TRBV21-1 to TRBJ2-7; TRBD2, the table's D call, lacks a check against the DNA. TRBV21-1 is termed a pseudogene. CDR3 size: 19 residues. In DNA, the CDR3 is TGTGCCAGCAGCAAAAGAGAGTTCGCGACGTCCCACCGGGCCTACGAGCAGTACTTC. This translates into CASSKREFATSHRAYEQYF.

The chain carries TRBV15 and TRBJ1-3; a possible D gene is TRBD1 (5 bases). The V gene's germline CDR1 is LNHNV and CDR2 YYDKDF (reference sequence). The V and J ends lost 0 bases and 2 bases respectively, with 11 bases between them. This CDR3 is built from 16 residues. The CDR3 DNA is TGTGCCACCAGCAGAGATTTGGGGGGAACTGGAAACACCATATATTTT. Translated, it gives CATSRDLGGTGNTIYF.

The chain has TRBV5-1 and TRBJ1-1; TRBD1 aligns across 8 bases. The CDR3 length is 14 residues. The V gene end was trimmed by 4 bases and the J gene end by 5 bases; junction bases not matched to a gene: 7. Germline CDR1 SGHRS, CDR2 YFSETQ. The CDR3 region is CASSRDRGGTEAFF. CDR3 DNA sequence: TGCGCCAGCAGCCGCGACAGGGGAGGGACTGAAGCTTTCTTT. The full variable domain, rest sourced from reference TRBV5-1 and TRBJ1-1, is KAGVTQTPRYLIKTRGQQVTLSCSPISGHRSVSWYQQTPGQGLQFLFEYFSETQRNKGNFPGRFSGRQFSNSRSEMNVSTLELGDSALYLCASSRDRGGTEAFFGQGTRLTVV.

V and J are TRBV5-4 and TRBJ2-7; a possible D gene is TRBD2 (6 bases). V lost 0 bases and J lost 0, with 10 bases in between. This CDR3 contains 15 residues. Germline V gene data show CDR1 as SGHNT and CDR2 as YYREEE (reference sequence). As DNA, the CDR3 is TGTGCCAGCAGCTTGGCGGGCGGGATCTCCTACGAGCAGTACTTC. Amino acids: CASSLAGGISYEQYF.

The gene calls are TRBV11-2 and TRBJ1-4, with D perhaps matching TRBD1 (5 bases). The germline CDR1 and CDR2 sequences are SGHAT and FQNNGV. Trimming left V 3 bases short and J 1 base short, with 18 bases between. The CDR3 runs 18 residues. This chain's CDR3 is CASSFRAGRAQTNEKLFF. The CDR3 bases are TGTGCCAGCAGCTTCCGGGCTGGCAGGGCTCAAACTAATGAAAAACTGTTTTTT.

The V call is TRBV24-1, the J call TRBJ2-5; tentative D call: TRBD2 (5 bases). Per germline, CDR1 KGHDR and CDR2 SFDVKD. V shed 8 bases and J shed 0 bases, with 9 bases lying between them. The CDR3 runs 13 residues. CDR3 loop: CATTETNQETQYF. The CDR3 DNA reads as TGTGCCACCACCGAGACTAACCAAGAGACCCAGTACTTC.

J is TRBJ2-3 and V is TRBV24-1, with D hard to call. This CDR3 has 10 amino acids. Germline V lookup: CDR1 KGHDR, CDR2 SFDVKD. V dropped 9 bases and J dropped 5 bases, with 5 bases sitting between them. The CDR3 loop is CATGEDTQYF. DNA for the CDR3: TGTGCCACCGGAGAAGATACGCAGTATTTT.

The CDR3 sequence: CASSSELVLSYNEQFF. The CDR3 DNA reads as TGTGCCAGCAGTTCGGAGCTCGTCCTTTCCTACAATGAGCAGTTCTTC. This chain joins TRBV27 and TRBJ2-1; D uncertain. The CDR3 runs 16 residues. Trimming pared 4 bases from V and 1 base from J, leaving 14 bases between. Germline lookup yields CDR1 MNHEY and CDR2 SMNVEV (reference sequence).

V gene TRBV7-3 combines with J gene TRBJ2-5, with 8 bases aligning to TRBD2. Germline assignment: CDR1 SGHTA and CDR2 FQGTGA. J was trimmed by 3 bases and V by 5 bases; bases with no gene match: 8. The CDR3 loop spans 15 amino acids. The CDR3 loop is CASSPRGGAEETQYF. The CDR3, as DNA: TGTGCCAGCAGCCCTCGGGGGGGCGCCGAAGAGACCCAGTACTTC.

This chain connects TRBV6-2 or TRBV6-3 to TRBJ1-6; 9 positions match TRBD1. The CDR3 covers 16 residues. CDR1 is MNHEY and CDR2 is SVGEGT in the germline V gene. V shed 6 bases and J 7 bases; nucleotides not matched to a gene: 10. The CDR3 bases are TGTGCCAGCAGCTCCGACAGGGGGACGGGGAATTCACCCCTCCACTTT. This translates into CASSSDRGTGNSPLHF.

The V gene is TRBV19, the J gene TRBJ2-7, with 11 positions matching TRBD2. Per the germline V gene, CDR1 is LNHDA and CDR2 is SQIVND (reference sequence). CDR3 length: 15 residues. V was pared by 3 bases and J by 4 bases, with 5 bases of the junction left unmatched. CDR3 in DNA: TGTGCCAGTAGTATCCTAGCGGGAGGCGTGTACGAGCAGTACTTC. This encodes CASSILAGGVYEQYF.

The rearrangement links TRBV6-6 to TRBJ1-1, with 7 nucleotides matching TRBD1. V gave up 5 bases and J gave up 1 base; unmatched junction bases: 10. Germline V CDR1 and CDR2: MNHNY, SVGAGI (reference sequence). The CDR3 contains 16 residues. The chain's CDR3 is CASSQTRQGPNTEAFF. CDR3 bases: TGTGCCAGCAGTCAGACTCGACAGGGCCCGAACACTGAAGCTTTCTTT.

The CDR3 DNA reads TGCGCCAGCAGCTCATCGGGGACAGGGGGGCCAGATACGCAGTATTTT. Its protein product is CASSSSGTGGPDTQYF. The chain links TRBV5-1 to TRBJ2-3; 11 bases line up with TRBD1. The V and J ends lost 3 bases and 4 bases, in that order; junction bases with no gene match: 7. This CDR3 spans 16 amino acids. Germline assignment: CDR1 SGHRS and CDR2 YFSETQ.